Listed below are T cell receptor beta chains from one sample, sequenced in a study of radiation and T cells in renal cell carcinoma. Clones were sequenced by immunoSEQ multiplex PCR, and TCRdb holds only the in-frame ones, with some missing. The sample includes more than 150,000 clones, approximately 88% of them seen just once. The source material was blood, sampled from a patient whose treatment included radiotherapy and nephrectomy. These receptors were obtained from a woman between 50 and 59 years old with renal cell carcinoma. Both conserved end residues are part of each CDR3. The D gene is left open where the match is weak. The size field is filled for only some rows; it gives once, few, many or a size class.

d_call j_call v_call clone_size cdr3_nt cdr3_aa
NA TRBJ2-3 TRBV18 NA TGTGCCAGCTCACCACCCACAGATACGCAGTATTTT CASSPPTDTQYF
TRBD1 TRBJ1-6 TRBV4-1 NA TGCGCCAGCAGCCACGGCGGGACAGGGGCTTCACCCCTCCACTTT CASSHGGTGASPLHF
NA TRBJ2-5 TRBV15 NA TGTGCCACCAGTCCACCTGGGAGACGGATAGAGACCCAGTACTTC CATSPPGRRIETQYF
NA TRBJ1-2 TRBV19 NA TGTGCCACCTTAAGACAGTTCGGGGTCTCCTATGGCTACACCTTC CATLRQFGVSYGYTF
TRBD1 TRBJ2-7 TRBV18 once TGTGCCAGCTCACGACTACCAGGGGGCGCTGGAAGCGAGCAGTACTTC CASSRLPGGAGSEQYF
TRBD1 TRBJ1-5 TRBV19 NA TGTGCCAGTAGTACCCGGGACAGGGGCAATCAGCCCCAGCATTTT CASSTRDRGNQPQHF
NA TRBJ1-1 TRBV5-1 once TGCGCCAGCAGCTTGGCCGGGGAACCCACTGAAGCTTTCTTT CASSLAGEPTEAFF
NA TRBJ1-2 TRBV5-1 once TGCGCCAGCAGCTTGGCCGTCAGCTATGGCTACACCTTC CASSLAVSYGYTF
NA TRBJ1-1 TRBV7-8 NA TGTGCCAGCAGCTTAAGTTTCGGGAACACTGAAGCTTTCTTT CASSLSFGNTEAFF
NA TRBJ1-2 TRBV6-5 NA TGTGCCAGCAGTACCCGGAGAGGGCTGCACTATGGCTACACCTTC CASSTRRGLHYGYTF
NA TRBJ2-7 TRBV5-4 NA TGTGCCAGCAGCTTTCCGGGCCTCTCCTACGAGCAGTACTTC CASSFPGLSYEQYF
TRBD1 TRBJ2-6 TRBV4-3 NA TGCGCCAGCAGCCGCGACCTGCCCCGGGACAGGGTTGGTGGGGCCAACGTCCTGACTTTC CASSRDLPRDRVGGANVLTF
NA TRBJ1-2 TRBV6-5 NA TGTGCCAGCAGTTATGGTCAGCAAAACTATGGCTACACCTTC CASSYGQQNYGYTF
NA TRBJ1-1 TRBV9 NA TGTGCCAGCAGCGTAGTTTCCGGGAAAGCTGAAGCTTTCTTT CASSVVSGKAEAFF
NA TRBJ1-2 TRBV5-1 NA TGCGCCAGCTCAGGACTGCAGGACTATGGCTACACCTTC CASSGLQDYGYTF
TRBD2 TRBJ2-7 TRBV7-2 once TGTGCCAGCAGCCCGAGCGGGGGCCGGGTCTACGAGCAGTACTTC CASSPSGGRVYEQYF
TRBD1 TRBJ1-2 TRBV19 NA TGTGCCAGTAGTATCCAGGGGGCTGTTCCCTCAAGCTATGGCTACACCTTC CASSIQGAVPSSYGYTF
NA TRBJ2-7 TRBV7-6 NA TGTGCCAGCAGCTTGTCTGAGAGAGAGCAGTACTTC CASSLSEREQYF
NA TRBJ1-1 TRBV4-1 NA TGCGCCAGCAGCCAAGGGACGTTAATGAACACTGAAGCTTTCTTT CASSQGTLMNTEAFF
NA TRBJ2-7 TRBV2 NA TGTGCCAGCAGTGAAGGGACTACCTACGAGCAGTACTTC CASSEGTTYEQYF
TRBD2 TRBJ2-7 TRBV2 NA TGTGCCAGCAGTTCCGGGACTAGCGGCTACGAGCAGTACTTC CASSSGTSGYEQYF
NA TRBJ2-7 TRBV15 NA TGTGCCACCAGCAGAGATGAGGGATACGAGCAGTACTTC CATSRDEGYEQYF
TRBD1 TRBJ1-1 TRBV2 few TGTGCCAGCAGGGGGGACAGGAACACTGAAGCTTTCTTT CASRGDRNTEAFF
NA TRBJ2-7 TRBV15 NA TGTGCCACCAGCCAACAGGGGGGGCACTCCTACGAGCAGTACTTC CATSQQGGHSYEQYF
NA TRBJ1-4 TRBV10-3 NA TGTGCCATCAGTGAGGTCGAGAAGGGTGTAATGGTCGAAAAACTGTTTTTT CAISEVEKGVMVEKLFF
NA TRBJ1-6 TRBV7-2 NA TGTGCCAGCAGCCTGTACTCGAGCTCCTATAATTCACCCCTCCACTTT CASSLYSSSYNSPLHF
TRBD1 TRBJ2-5 TRBV7-8 NA TGTGCCAGCAGCTTATTTTCCTACCCGGGACAGGGGGAAGAGACCCAGTACTTC CASSLFSYPGQGEETQYF
NA TRBJ1-5 TRBV10-3 NA TGTGCCATCAGTGGAGACAGCACCACTCAGCCCCAGCATTTT CAISGDSTTQPQHF
NA TRBJ1-5 TRBV7-2 once TGTGCCAGCAGCCCACAGGGCTTGTTAAGCAATCAGCCCCAGCATTTT CASSPQGLLSNQPQHF
NA TRBJ2-1 TRBV6-1 NA TGTGCCAGCAGCCTGAGCTCCTACAATGAGCAGTTCTTC CASSLSSYNEQFF